This T cell receptor beta chain was sequenced for a study of tissue T cells after allogeneic stem cell transplantation. Time point given: mouse harvest day 7 after allogeneic transplant. Tail vein injection delivered 10^7 T-cell-depleted bone marrow cells and 10^6 splenic CD5+ T cells. This CDR3 spans 13 amino acids. CDR1 is SNHLY and CDR2 is FYNGKV in the germline V gene (reference sequence). Trimming cost V 4 bases and J 4 bases, with 11 bases left between them. Only in-frame clones appear in the TCRdb table, and some are missing; sequencing was by immunoSEQ multiplex PCR. Of thousands of clones listed, approximately 60% were seen once; the top ten hold 29%. General study results and limits: Shared clones across patients were few; motif clustering revealed tissue-specific shared signatures. Some tissue clones might be persisting host cells; their alloreactivity or antigen specificity was not determined.

Comment on this clone: Its antigen is unknown. Genes and germline come from the mouse. Read data end 1 residue before the CDR3 end; the end is taken from the germline J gene.

The chain is built from TRBV3 and TRBJ2-7; TRBD1 is a possible D gene (5 bases). Sequenced sample: spleen. This clonotype originated in a female BALB/c mouse given C57BL/6 T cells with graft-versus-host disease after an allogeneic hematopoietic cell transplant. The CDR3 sequence is CASSWSDKYEQYF. CDR3 DNA (partial): TGTGCCAGCAGCTGGTCGGACAAATATGAACAGTAC.